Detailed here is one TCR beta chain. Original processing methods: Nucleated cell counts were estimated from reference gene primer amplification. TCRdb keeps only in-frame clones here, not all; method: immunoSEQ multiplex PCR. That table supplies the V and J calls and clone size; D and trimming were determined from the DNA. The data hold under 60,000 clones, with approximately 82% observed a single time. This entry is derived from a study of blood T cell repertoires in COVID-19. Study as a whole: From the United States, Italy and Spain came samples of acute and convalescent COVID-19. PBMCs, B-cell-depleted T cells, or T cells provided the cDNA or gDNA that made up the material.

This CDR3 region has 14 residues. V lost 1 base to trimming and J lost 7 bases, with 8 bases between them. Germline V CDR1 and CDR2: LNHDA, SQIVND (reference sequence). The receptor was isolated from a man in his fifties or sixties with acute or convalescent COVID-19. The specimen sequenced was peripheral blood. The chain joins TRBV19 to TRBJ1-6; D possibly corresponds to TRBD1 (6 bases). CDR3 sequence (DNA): TGTGCCAGTAGTATAGTAGGGGGAAATTCACCCCTCCACTTT. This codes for CASSIVGGNSPLHF.